Included here is one TCR beta chain sequence, with context. Its matching antigen is unknown. Assay: immunoSEQ multiplex PCR; the TCRdb copy retains only in-frame clones and omits some. The sample lists 150,000 to 200,000 clones, about 88% seen once, with roughly 4.7% in the top ten. This sample is part of a study of lymphopenia after photon versus proton radiotherapy. Findings and caveats of the study: Photon-treated patients lost naive T cells and TCR diversity; proton-treated stayed stable. After lymphocyte nadir, photon-treated repertoires showed oligoclonal expansion, especially CD8+ Temra.

Germline V gene sequence: CDR1 WSHSY, CDR2 SAAADI. The junction had 2 bases not matched to a gene; V was cut back by 3 bases and J by 2 bases. This CDR3 region has 15 residues. V is TRBV10-2 and J is TRBJ2-3; 10 bases are a match to TRBD2. Sequences were derived from peripheral blood, sampled from a patient treated with photon-based radiotherapy. The receptor's source is a man between 45 and 60 years old with gastric cancer. The CDR3 reads CASSELAGYTDTQYF. In DNA form, the CDR3 reads TGCGCCAGCAGTGAACTAGCGGGATACACAGATACGCAGTATTTT.